The 9 T cell receptor beta chains reported below all come from one sample, sequenced in a study of shared clonotypes between healthy human individuals. The method was immunoSEQ multiplex PCR; TCRdb's version includes in-frame clones alone and lacks a portion of them. The sample lists under 850,000 clones, 80% to 95% occurring once. Naive-designated CD8 cells lacked CD45RO, were positively enriched for CCR7, and omitted terminally differentiated effector memory CD45RA+ cells. The sample was naive CD8+ T cells sorted from blood. The receptors here all came from a man aged 30 to 39 in good health.

This chain links TRBV9 with TRBJ2-1, with D perhaps matching TRBD2 (5 bases). Trimming cost V 0 bases and J 9 bases, with 7 bases left between them. Germline V lookup: CDR1 SGDLS, CDR2 YYNGEE. The CDR3 covers 12 residues. The CDR3 reads CASSVAGSEQFF. The CDR3 DNA is TGTGCCAGCAGCGTAGCGGGGAGTGAGCAGTTCTTC.

Points on this clone: Other nucleotide sequences from this sample produce the same CDR3. This CDR3 is CASSRDSYEQYF. CDR3 coding DNA: TGTGCCAGCAGCCGTGACTCCTACGAGCAGTACTTC. The chain has TRBV5-4 and TRBJ2-7; D is undetermined. The V end was cut by 4 bases, the J end by 0 bases, with 5 bases between. This CDR3 contains 12 residues. Germline assignment: CDR1 SGHNT and CDR2 YYREEE (reference sequence).

V and J are TRBV7-9 and TRBJ2-1, with 10 bases identical to TRBD2. CDR3 length equals 16 residues. Germline V gene sequence: CDR1 SEHNR, CDR2 FQNEAQ (reference sequence). The V gene end was trimmed by 4 bases and the J gene end by 8 bases; junction bases not matched to a gene: 11. In nucleotides, the CDR3 is TGTGCCAGCAGCTCACCGCTAGCGGGAGTTATCGATGAGCAGTTCTTC. The encoded protein is CASSSPLAGVIDEQFF.

Regarding this clone: The sample holds other DNA sequences that translate to the same CDR3. The rearrangement links TRBV6-1 to TRBJ2-1; the D is unclear. The CDR3 is made up of 15 amino acids. V was clipped by 3 bases and J by 6 bases, with 15 bases between them. Germline V gene lookup returns CDR1 MNHNS and CDR2 SASEGT. DNA for the CDR3: TGTGCCAGCAGTGACCCTCCGGCCCGCCGCAATGAGCAGTTCTTC. It is translated as CASSDPPARRNEQFF.

The CDR3 coding sequence is TGTGCCAGCAGTCAATCAAAAAGGGCGGATACGCAGTATTTT. This gives the protein CASSQSKRADTQYF. The chain links TRBV27 to TRBJ2-3; no firm D call. The CDR3 spans 14 residues. Trimming took 5 bases from V and 6 from J, leaving 15 bases between them. CDR1 is MNHEY and CDR2 is SMNVEV in the germline V gene (reference sequence).

V is TRBV7-9 and J is TRBJ2-6; D remains unclear. The V and J ends lost 3 bases and 0 bases respectively, with 6 bases between them. Germline CDR1 SEHNR, CDR2 FQNEAQ (reference sequence). This CDR3 comprises 15 residues. CDR3 in amino acids: CASSFRLSGANVLTF. Here the CDR3 DNA reads TGTGCCAGCAGCTTTCGGCTCTCTGGGGCCAACGTCCTGACTTTC.

This chain uses TRBV6-5 with TRBJ1-1; no reliable D call. The germline V gene encodes CDR1 MNHEY and CDR2 SVGAGI. There are 15 residues in the CDR3. Trimming shortened V by 2 bases and J by 6 bases, and 16 bases separated the two germline ends. The CDR3 protein is CASSYASTPGPEAFF. The CDR3 nucleotides read TGTGCCAGCAGTTACGCTTCAACACCGGGCCCTGAAGCTTTCTTT.

The genes are TRBV7-9 and TRBJ2-1, with D perhaps TRBD1 (6 bases). The CDR3 covers 11 residues. The V end lost 5 bases, the J end lost 15 bases, and 14 bases lay between the germline ends. Germline values: CDR1 SEHNR, CDR2 FQNEAQ (reference sequence). DNA of the CDR3: TGTGCCAGCAGCCCGGACAGAGTTCTGTTCTTC. It yields the protein CASSPDRVLFF.

The chain recombines TRBV6-5 with TRBJ2-1; D is possibly TRBD1 (5 bases). V lost 5 bases and J 9 bases, leaving 14 bases between the germline ends. Per germline, CDR1 MNHEY and CDR2 SVGAGI. The CDR3 loop spans 13 amino acids. The CDR3 region is CASSPRAQGEQFF. DNA of the CDR3: TGTGCCAGCAGTCCCCGGGCGCAGGGTGAGCAGTTCTTC.